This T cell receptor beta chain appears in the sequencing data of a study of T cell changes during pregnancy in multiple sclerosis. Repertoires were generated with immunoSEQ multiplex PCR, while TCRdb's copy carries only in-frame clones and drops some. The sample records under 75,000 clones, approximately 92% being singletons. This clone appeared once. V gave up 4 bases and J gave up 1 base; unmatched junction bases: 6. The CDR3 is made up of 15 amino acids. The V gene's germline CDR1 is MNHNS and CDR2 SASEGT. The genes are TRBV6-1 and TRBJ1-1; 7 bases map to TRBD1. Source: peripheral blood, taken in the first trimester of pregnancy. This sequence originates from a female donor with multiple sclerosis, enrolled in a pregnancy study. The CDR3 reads CASSVRDSPNTEAFF. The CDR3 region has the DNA TGTGCCAGCAGTGTTAGGGACAGCCCGAACACTGAAGCTTTCTTT.